This T cell receptor beta chain appears in the sequencing data of a study of blood T cell repertoires in COVID-19. Across the whole study: Samples came from the United States, Italy and Spain, spanning acute and convalescent COVID-19. PBMCs, B-cell-depleted T cells, or T cells were the source of the cDNA or gDNA that made up the material.

Original handling: Nucleated cell number was recorded as an estimate derived from reference gene primer amplification. Sequencing was performed with immunoSEQ multiplex PCR; in TCRdb, only in-frame clones are kept and a portion is missing. V and J calls and clone size are as listed in that table; D and trimming were resolved from the DNA. This sample yields 200,000 to 300,000 clones, of which approximately 86% are seen a single time; roughly 3.1% belongs to the top ten. Germline CDR1 and CDR2: KGHDR and SFDVKD. The CDR3 covers 15 residues. The V segment lost 3 bases and the J segment 2 bases; nucleotides outside the gene matches: 5. This clone was picked up a small number of times.

Sequencing input: PBMCs or T cells enriched from blood (not recorded which). This receptor was obtained from a woman aged 40-49 years with acute COVID-19. The genes are TRBV24-1 and TRBJ2-5; 7 bases agree with TRBD1. CDR3 protein: CATSDPGTAQETQYF. In DNA, the CDR3 is TGTGCCACCAGTGATCCGGGGACAGCTCAAGAGACCCAGTACTTC.